A selection of T cell receptor beta chains follows, all from one sample in a study of beta chain features in type 1 diabetes. Here immunoSEQ multiplex PCR was the method, and the copy in TCRdb shows in-frame clones only, minus some. The sample lists 25,000 to 30,000 clones; less than 65% were seen once. The sequenced sample was Tregs from blood. Every receptor here comes from a woman in her twenties or thirties with type 1 diabetes. Each CDR3 is given with its conserved first and last residue. A D gene is named only where the DNA matches it firmly. Not all rows give a size; the values are once, few, many and, for expanded clones, a class.

D: TRBD1
V: TRBV7-2
J: TRBJ2-7
size: -
DNA: TGTGCCAGCAGCCACAAGGCAGGGGGCTACGAGCAGTACTTC
CDR3: CASSHKAGGYEQYF

D: -
V: TRBV5-1
J: TRBJ1-5
size: -
DNA: TGCGCCAGCAGCTTGGCGGGAGAGGGAAGCAATCAGCCCCAGCATTTT
CDR3: CASSLAGEGSNQPQHF

D: TRBD2
V: TRBV7-6
J: TRBJ2-1
size: -
DNA: TGTGCCAGCAGCCCGGGGCAGGGGACTAGCGTATACAATGAGCAGTTCTTC
CDR3: CASSPGQGTSVYNEQFF

D: -
V: TRBV14
J: TRBJ1-4
size: -
DNA: TGTGCCAGCAGCCAGTGGGGCGGTAATGAAAAACTGTTTTTT
CDR3: CASSQWGGNEKLFF

D: TRBD2
V: TRBV18
J: TRBJ2-7
size: -
DNA: TGTGCCAGCTCAGACGGACTAGCGGGATCCTACGAGCAGTACTTC
CDR3: CASSDGLAGSYEQYF

D: TRBD2
V: TRBV10-3
J: TRBJ2-1
size: -
DNA: TGTGCCATCAGTCAACTCAGCGGGACCGGGCGGGGTGAGCAGTTCTTC
CDR3: CAISQLSGTGRGEQFF

D: TRBD2
V: TRBV10-2
J: TRBJ2-1
size: few
DNA: TGCGCCAGCAGTGGTGGACAGGGACTAGCGGGGGGATACAATGAGCAGTTCTTC
CDR3: CASSGGQGLAGGYNEQFF

D: TRBD2
V: TRBV10-1
J: TRBJ2-3
size: -
DNA: TGCGCCAGCAGCACTATAAGACTAGCGCCAAGCACAGATACGCAGTATTTT
CDR3: CASSTIRLAPSTDTQYF

D: TRBD2
V: TRBV5-1
J: TRBJ2-1
size: few
DNA: TGCGCCAGCAGCCCCATCGGGCTAGCGGGATACAATGAGCAGTTCTTC
CDR3: CASSPIGLAGYNEQFF

D: -
V: TRBV7-9
J: TRBJ2-3
size: -
DNA: TGTGCCAGCAGCTTAGGGCTAGCGATAAGCACAGATACGCAGTATTTT
CDR3: CASSLGLAISTDTQYF

D: -
V: TRBV10-3
J: TRBJ2-3
size: -
DNA: TGTGCCATCAGTGAATCGGGAGATACGCAGTATTTT
CDR3: CAISESGDTQYF

D: TRBD1
V: TRBV27
J: TRBJ2-2
size: -
DNA: TGTGCCAGCAGTTTAATCCAGGGGGTGGTCACCGGGGAGCTGTTTTTT
CDR3: CASSLIQGVVTGELFF

D: -
V: TRBV29-1
J: TRBJ1-2
size: -
DNA: TGCAGCGTTGCGCGAACACAGAACTATGGCTACACCTTC
CDR3: CSVARTQNYGYTF

D: -
V: TRBV7-8
J: TRBJ1-1
size: few
DNA: TGTGCCAGCAGCTTCCTACCCAACACTGAAGCTTTCTTT
CDR3: CASSFLPNTEAFF

D: TRBD1
V: TRBV6-6
J: TRBJ1-6
size: -
DNA: TGTGCCAGCACCCGGGGGACAGATCATTCACCCCTCCACTTT
CDR3: CASTRGTDHSPLHF

D: TRBD1
V: TRBV29-1
J: TRBJ2-7
size: -
DNA: TGCAGCGTGGGGACAGCAATCTCCTACGAGCAGTACTTC
CDR3: CSVGTAISYEQYF

D: -
V: TRBV7-2
J: TRBJ2-1
size: -
DNA: TGTGCCAGCAGCTTAGATGGTAGCGTTTACAATGAGCAGTTCTTC
CDR3: CASSLDGSVYNEQFF

D: TRBD1
V: TRBV18
J: TRBJ1-4
size: -
DNA: TGTGCCAGCTCACCGCCGACAGGGAGTGCAACTAATGAAAAACTGTTTTTT
CDR3: CASSPPTGSATNEKLFF

D: -
V: TRBV5-4
J: TRBJ2-5
size: -
DNA: TGTGCCAGCAGCCCCCCTAGTACGAAGACCCAGTACTTC
CDR3: CASSPPSTKTQYF

D: -
V: TRBV28
J: TRBJ1-5
size: few
DNA: TGTGCCAGCAGTTTCGCCGGAGGGGGCAATCAGCCCCAGCATTTT
CDR3: CASSFAGGGNQPQHF

D: -
V: TRBV5-1
J: TRBJ2-7
size: once
DNA: TGCGCCAGCAGCTTGGTACTTCGGGGCGCGGGGGAGCAGTACTTC
CDR3: CASSLVLRGAGEQYF

D: TRBD1
V: TRBV7-8
J: TRBJ2-7
size: -
DNA: TGTGCCAGCAGCCTACGACAGGGGGGCACCTACGAGCAGTACTTC
CDR3: CASSLRQGGTYEQYF

D: TRBD2
V: TRBV7-3
J: TRBJ2-1
size: -
DNA: TGTGCCAGCAGCTTATCGGGACTAGCGAGTAATGAGCAGTTCTTC
CDR3: CASSLSGLASNEQFF

D: -
V: TRBV28
J: TRBJ2-6
size: -
DNA: TGTGCCAGCAGTTCCTGGAGCTCTGGGGCCAACGTCCTGACTTTC
CDR3: CASSSWSSGANVLTF

D: -
V: TRBV18
J: TRBJ2-3
size: -
DNA: TGTGCCAGCTCAAACTCGCTCCTCACGGAGGATACGCAGTATTTT
CDR3: CASSNSLLTEDTQYF

D: -
V: TRBV5-1
J: TRBJ2-5
size: -
DNA: TGCGCCAGCAGCTCGCAGGGCGCCCAAGAGACCCAGTACTTC
CDR3: CASSSQGAQETQYF

D: -
V: TRBV19
J: TRBJ2-7
size: few
DNA: TGTGCCAGTAGTCCGGGTCCACACGAGCAGTACTTC
CDR3: CASSPGPHEQYF

D: TRBD1
V: TRBV7-9
J: TRBJ1-2
size: few
DNA: TGTGCCAGCAGCAGACAGGGAAGGGGCTATGGCTACACCTTC
CDR3: CASSRQGRGYGYTF

D: TRBD2
V: TRBV29-1
J: TRBJ2-1
size: -
DNA: TGCAGCGGCACCGGGACTAGCGGGACCGATGAGCAGTTCTTC
CDR3: CSGTGTSGTDEQFF

D: -
V: TRBV28
J: TRBJ2-7
size: few
DNA: TGTGCCAGCAGTTTTTACCGAGAGGAGCAGTACTTC
CDR3: CASSFYREEQYF

D: TRBD1
V: TRBV29-1
J: TRBJ1-2
size: -
DNA: TGCGGCGTTGACGGACAGGGTGGCTATGGCTACACCTTC
CDR3: CGVDGQGGYGYTF

D: TRBD1
V: TRBV5-1
J: TRBJ2-2
size: -
DNA: TGCGCCAGCAGCTTGAGGACAGGGGGCACCGGGGAGCTGTTTTTT
CDR3: CASSLRTGGTGELFF

D: -
V: TRBV5-1
J: TRBJ2-3
size: few
DNA: TGCGCCAGCAGCTTGGATCCATTTTTGGATACGCAGTATTTT
CDR3: CASSLDPFLDTQYF

D: TRBD1
V: TRBV6-1
J: TRBJ2-1
size: -
DNA: TGTGCCAGCAGTGAATTCACCGGGACAGGGGGCCCCTATGAGCAGTTCTTC
CDR3: CASSEFTGTGGPYEQFF

D: TRBD2
V: TRBV7-8
J: TRBJ2-5
size: -
DNA: TGTGCCAGCAGCCACGGGAGGGCTCGTGAGCAGTACTTC
CDR3: CASSHGRAREQYF

D: -
V: TRBV18
J: TRBJ2-7
size: -
DNA: TGTGCCAGCTCCCTGGACAGACGCTACGAGCAGTACTTC
CDR3: CASSLDRRYEQYF

D: -
V: TRBV7-9
J: TRBJ2-3
size: -
DNA: TGTGCCAGCAGCTTTGTCGCAGGGGCCCGCACAGATACGCAGTATTTT
CDR3: CASSFVAGARTDTQYF

D: TRBD1
V: TRBV29-1
J: TRBJ1-1
size: -
DNA: TGCAGCGTTTCGGACAGGCCGGCACGCGCTGAAGCTTTCTTT
CDR3: CSVSDRPARAEAFF

D: -
V: TRBV7-3
J: TRBJ2-2
size: -
DNA: TGTGCCAGCAGCGCAACACCCGGGGAGCTGTTTTTT
CDR3: CASSATPGELFF

D: -
V: TRBV6-6
J: TRBJ2-7
size: -
DNA: TGTGCCAGCAGTTACCCAGGATCCTACGAGCAGTACTTC
CDR3: CASSYPGSYEQYF